The table lists the clone carrying this TCR beta chain with a few counts. The record originates from a study of CD8 T cells in ankylosing spondylitis. The ends lost 5 bases at V and 3 bases at J; junction bases unmatched: 4. CDR1 and CDR2 (germline): SQVTM, ANQGSEA. This CDR3 spans 13 amino acids. TCRdb itself ran the 5' RACE reads through MiXCR, one entry per CDR3 protein. The sample lists about 100,000 distinct CDR3 sequences, about 8.1% seen once, with approximately 4.8% in the top ten. The receptor was derived from a male donor with ankylosing spondylitis or in good health (not recorded which). V and J are TRBV29-1 and TRBJ2-7; TRBD2 matches 10 bases. Sequencing was carried out using blood, either unsorted or a sorted T cell fraction (not recorded which). The DNA for the CDR3 is TGCAGCGTTAACCCTAGCGGGAGCTACGAGCAGTACTTC. Translated: CSVNPSGSYEQYF.